The rows below give T cell receptor beta chains drawn from one sample of a study of T-cell memory formation after mild COVID-19. One entry per CDR3 protein results from TCRdb running MiXCR on the 5' RACE reads. The table has 550,000 to 600,000 distinct CDR3 sequences, roughly 22% seen once. The sequencing sample was made of PBMCs or a T cell subset sorted from them (not recorded which). These receptors came from an adult woman who had mild COVID-19 (a few samples of this study predate the infection). Cell type and time point are not known. Both conserved end residues are part of each CDR3. The D gene is left open where the match is weak. Size values are once, few and many counts, or a class for expanded clones, and some rows have none.

>few|TRBJ2-7|TRBV10-3|.
CAGGPAGFSYEQYF
TGTGCCGGAGGACCCGCGGGATTTTCCTACGAGCAGTACTTC
>.|TRBJ1-2|TRBV12-3/TRBV12-4|.
CASSLVQGGGYTF
TGTGCCAGCAGTTTAGTACAGGGAGGTGGCTACACCTTC
>many|TRBJ2-7|TRBV19|TRBD1
CASRGQGTYEQYF
TGTGCCAGTAGAGGACAGGGAACCTACGAGCAGTACTTC
>.|TRBJ1-1|TRBV27|.
CASSPRTTNTEAFF
TGTGCCAGCAGTCCCCGGACAACGAACACTGAAGCTTTCTTT
>few|TRBJ2-3|TRBV5-8|TRBD2
CASAMTTVLAGSLSTDTQYF
TGTGCCAGCGCAATGACGACGGTCTTAGCGGGGAGTCTTAGCACAGATACGCAGTATTTT
>few|TRBJ2-7|TRBV20-1|.
CSVRGDRDYEQYF
TGCAGTGTCCGGGGGGACAGAGACTACGAGCAGTACTTC
>few|TRBJ1-3|TRBV5-4|TRBD1
CASSRDRVEYTIYF
TGTGCCAGCAGCCGCGACAGGGTCGAATACACCATATATTTT
>.|TRBJ1-4|TRBV2|.
CASSGVVGEKLFF
TGTGCCAGCAGTGGGGTGGTCGGCGAAAAACTGTTTTTT
>.|TRBJ2-5|TRBV12-3/TRBV12-4|.
CASRLQATTEYQETQYF
TGTGCCAGCAGGCTACAAGCTACGACGGAGTACCAAGAGACCCAGTACTTC
>.|TRBJ2-2|TRBV24-1|TRBD2
CATSDRGLAGGPGGELFF
TGTGCCACCAGTGACCGCGGACTAGCGGGAGGGCCTGGCGGGGAGCTGTTTTTT
>many|TRBJ2-7|TRBV6-2/TRBV6-3|TRBD2
CASSTTSGVSYEQYF
TGTGCCAGCAGTACCACTAGCGGGGTCTCCTACGAGCAGTACTTC
>few|TRBJ1-6|TRBV21-1|.
CASSFQGQVKSPLHF
TGTGCCAGCAGCTTCCAAGGTCAGGTCAAGTCACCCCTCCACTTT
>many|TRBJ2-3|TRBV9|.
CASSVGTIGDTQYF
TGTGCCAGCAGCGTAGGGACCATCGGGGATACGCAGTATTTT
>.|TRBJ2-7|TRBV28|.
CASSLEGTPYEQYF
TGTGCCAGCAGTTTAGAGGGGACCCCCTACGAGCAGTACTTC
>.|TRBJ1-1|TRBV5-1|TRBD1
CASSLGSGQGTEAFF
TGCGCCAGCAGCTTGGGGAGTGGACAGGGGACTGAAGCTTTCTTT
>few|TRBJ1-2|TRBV5-1|.
CASSLHIRDLNGYTF
TGCGCCAGCAGCTTGCATATCAGGGATTTGAATGGCTACACCTTC
>.|TRBJ1-3|TRBV20-1|.
CSARQGNTIYF
TGCAGTGCAAGACAGGGAAACACCATATATTTT
>many|TRBJ2-5|TRBV7-6|.
CASSSTPGNLETQYF
TGTGCCAGCAGCTCGACTCCCGGGAACCTAGAGACCCAGTACTTC
>.|TRBJ1-1|TRBV11-3|.
CASSTSTGMNTEAFF
TGTGCCAGCAGCACTTCGACAGGAATGAACACTGAAGCTTTCTTT
>few|TRBJ2-3|TRBV6-2/TRBV6-3|.
CASSDAGTQYF
TGTGCCAGCAGTGACGCAGGTACGCAGTATTTT
>.|TRBJ1-2|TRBV6-5|.
CASINPRWDYGYTF
TGTGCCAGCATCAACCCGCGGTGGGACTATGGCTACACCTTC
>few|TRBJ2-5|TRBV19|TRBD1
CASSYRGSPLETQYF
TGTGCCAGTAGTTACAGGGGTTCGCCCCTGGAGACCCAGTACTTC
>.|TRBJ1-1|TRBV10-3|.
CAISARPGRGEDTEAFF
TGTGCCATCAGTGCGCGCCCAGGCAGGGGTGAGGACACTGAAGCTTTCTTT
>.|TRBJ2-7|TRBV9|TRBD2
CASSETSGYSYEQYF
TGTGCCAGCAGTGAGACTAGCGGGTACTCCTACGAGCAGTACTTC
>.|TRBJ2-3|TRBV5-6|TRBD2
CASSRLSGGVTDTQYF
TGTGCCAGCAGTCGACTGAGCGGGGGGGTCACAGATACGCAGTATTTT
>few|TRBJ1-6|TRBV5-1|.
CASSLEGYSLANSPLHF
TGCGCCAGCAGCTTGGAAGGCTACAGCCTTGCCAATTCACCCCTCCACTTT
>.|TRBJ2-1|TRBV29-1|TRBD2
CSVRGSVYNEQFF
TGCAGCGTTCGCGGGAGCGTTTACAATGAGCAGTTCTTC
>.|TRBJ2-7|TRBV5-1|.
CASSLGSAYEQYF
TGCGCCAGCAGCTTGGGTTCGGCGTACGAGCAGTACTTC
>.|TRBJ1-1|TRBV11-2|TRBD1
CASSLGGQGAAEAFF
TGTGCCAGCAGCTTAGGAGGTCAGGGGGCTGCTGAAGCTTTCTTT
>few|TRBJ2-1|TRBV10-2|.
CASMQVGYNEQFF
TGCGCCAGCATGCAAGTGGGTTACAATGAGCAGTTCTTC
>few|TRBJ1-2|TRBV27|.
CASSFLPGVNGYTF
TGTGCCAGCAGTTTTTTACCGGGGGTCAATGGCTACACCTTC
>few|TRBJ2-7|TRBV10-3|TRBD2
CAILAGGSEQYF
TGTGCCATCTTAGCGGGAGGATCCGAGCAGTACTTC
>.|TRBJ1-6|TRBV5-5|TRBD1
CASSSQGMSSYNSPLHF
TGTGCCAGCAGCTCACAGGGGATGAGCTCCTATAATTCACCCCTCCACTTT
>.|TRBJ2-3|TRBV7-9|.
CASSLDPQGATQYF
TGTGCCAGCAGCTTAGACCCACAGGGAGCTACGCAGTATTTT
>few|TRBJ2-1|TRBV7-9|.
CASSQSSDNEQFF
TGTGCCAGCAGCCAGAGTAGCGATAATGAGCAGTTCTTC
>.|TRBJ1-2|TRBV20-1|TRBD1
CSPPGTGGSNYGYTF
TGCAGTCCCCCCGGGACAGGCGGTAGCAACTATGGCTACACCTTC
>.|TRBJ2-1|TRBV12-3/TRBV12-4|.
CASSLEIIHNEQFF
TGTGCCAGCAGTTTAGAGATCATTCACAATGAGCAGTTCTTC
>few|TRBJ1-5|TRBV28|.
CASRGHLNQPQHF
TGTGCCAGCAGGGGGCACCTCAATCAGCCCCAGCATTTT
>.|TRBJ1-6|TRBV7-9|TRBD1
CASRELQGASSPLHF
TGTGCCAGCAGAGAGTTACAGGGGGCTAGTTCACCCCTCCACTTT
>few|TRBJ2-7|TRBV12-3/TRBV12-4|TRBD1
CASTGQGINEQYF
TGTGCCAGCACTGGACAGGGGATCAACGAGCAGTACTTC
>few|TRBJ2-3|TRBV24-1|TRBD2
CASSGTSGPDTQYF
TGTGCCAGCTCCGGGACTAGCGGCCCAGATACGCAGTATTTT
>.|TRBJ2-3|TRBV3-1|.
CDSSQDLGDLTDTQYF
TGTGACAGCAGCCAAGATCTAGGGGACCTCACAGATACGCAGTATTTT
>many|TRBJ2-1|TRBV18|.
CASSPGFNEQFF
TGTGCCAGCTCACCGGGGTTCAATGAGCAGTTCTTC
>.|TRBJ2-1|TRBV6-4|.
CASSDYPNEQFF
TGTGCCAGCAGTGACTATCCGAATGAGCAGTTCTTC
>few|TRBJ1-3|TRBV5-6|.
CASSQLTELLNTIYF
TGTGCCAGCAGCCAACTGACGGAGCTACTAAACACCATATATTTT
>.|TRBJ1-1|TRBV5-1|TRBD1
CASSPQGAAEAFF
TGCGCCAGCAGCCCACAGGGGGCGGCTGAAGCTTTCTTT
>many|TRBJ1-6|TRBV5-1|.
CASSLMAGGNSPLHF
TGCGCCAGCAGCCTCATGGCGGGCGGAAATTCACCCCTCCACTTT
>.|TRBJ2-5|TRBV7-2|TRBD2
CASSQEPTSGQETQYF
TGTGCCAGCAGCCAGGAGCCGACTAGCGGCCAAGAGACCCAGTACTTC
>.|TRBJ2-3|TRBV5-1|TRBD2
CASSAGLAGAASTDTQYF
TGCGCCAGCAGCGCTGGACTAGCGGGGGCCGCTAGCACAGATACGCAGTATTTT
>many|TRBJ2-3|TRBV12-3/TRBV12-4|TRBD2
CASSKTSGSTDTQYF
TGTGCCAGCAGTAAGACTAGCGGAAGCACAGATACGCAGTATTTT
>.|TRBJ2-3|TRBV7-9|.
CASSLYVADTQYF
TGTGCCAGCAGCTTATACGTGGCAGATACGCAGTATTTT
>.|TRBJ1-1|TRBV12-3/TRBV12-4|.
CASRVSTLRNTEAFF
TGTGCCAGCAGGGTCTCGACTTTACGGAACACTGAAGCTTTCTTT